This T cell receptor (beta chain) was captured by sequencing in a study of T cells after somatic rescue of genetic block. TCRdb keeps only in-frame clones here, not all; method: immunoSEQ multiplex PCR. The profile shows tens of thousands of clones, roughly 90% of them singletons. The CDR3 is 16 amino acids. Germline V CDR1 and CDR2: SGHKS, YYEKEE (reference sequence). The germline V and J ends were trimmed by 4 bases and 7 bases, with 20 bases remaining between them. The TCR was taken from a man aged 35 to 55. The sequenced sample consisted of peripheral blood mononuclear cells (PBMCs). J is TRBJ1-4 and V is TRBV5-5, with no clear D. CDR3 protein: CASSLLRREIGEKLFF. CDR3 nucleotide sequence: TGTGCCAGCAGCCTCCTCAGGAGGGAGATCGGTGAAAAACTGTTTTTT.